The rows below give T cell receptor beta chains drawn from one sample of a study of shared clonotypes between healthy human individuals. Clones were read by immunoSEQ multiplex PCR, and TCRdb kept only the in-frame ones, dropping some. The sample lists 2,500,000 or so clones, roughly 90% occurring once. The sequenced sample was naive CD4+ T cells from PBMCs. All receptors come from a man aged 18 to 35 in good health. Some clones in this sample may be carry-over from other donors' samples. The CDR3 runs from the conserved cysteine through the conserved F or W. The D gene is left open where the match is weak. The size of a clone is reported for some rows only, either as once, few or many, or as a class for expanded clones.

cdr3_nt: TGTGCCAGCAGCTTAGATCCAGGGGGCTTCACCGGGGAGCTGTTTTTT
cdr3_aa: CASSLDPGGFTGELFF
d_call: TRBD1
v_call: TRBV7-2
clone_size: -
j_call: TRBJ2-2

cdr3_nt: TGTGCCAGCAGCTTGGAGGGAAACGGGAAGCAGTACTTC
cdr3_aa: CASSLEGNGKQYF
d_call: -
v_call: TRBV5-4
clone_size: -
j_call: TRBJ2-7

cdr3_nt: TGTGCCAGCAGCGGAACAGGGAACGGCTACACCTTC
cdr3_aa: CASSGTGNGYTF
d_call: -
v_call: TRBV6-4
clone_size: once
j_call: TRBJ1-2

cdr3_nt: TGTGCCAGCAGCTTAGGACTAGCGGGAGGGGGCCTCGAGACCCAGTACTTC
cdr3_aa: CASSLGLAGGGLETQYF
d_call: TRBD2
v_call: TRBV11-1
clone_size: -
j_call: TRBJ2-5

cdr3_nt: TGTGCCAGCAGCTTAGGATCGGGAAGCGCAGATACGCAGTATTTT
cdr3_aa: CASSLGSGSADTQYF
d_call: -
v_call: TRBV7-2
clone_size: -
j_call: TRBJ2-3

cdr3_nt: TGCAGCACAGATACGCAGTATTTT
cdr3_aa: CSTDTQYF
d_call: -
v_call: TRBV29-1
clone_size: few
j_call: TRBJ2-3

cdr3_nt: TGTGCCAGCAGTTTAGTTTTAGGCAGCTACGAGCAGTACTTC
cdr3_aa: CASSLVLGSYEQYF
d_call: -
v_call: TRBV27
clone_size: once
j_call: TRBJ2-7

cdr3_nt: TGTGCCTGGGCCCCCCCTAGCGGTAACTACAATGAGCAGTTCTTC
cdr3_aa: CAWAPPSGNYNEQFF
d_call: TRBD2
v_call: TRBV30
clone_size: once
j_call: TRBJ2-1

cdr3_nt: TGCGCCAGCAGCTTTTTCGGGCCAGAGACCCAGTACTTC
cdr3_aa: CASSFFGPETQYF
d_call: -
v_call: TRBV5-1
clone_size: -
j_call: TRBJ2-5

cdr3_nt: TGTGCCAGCAGTTCCAGAGGAGGCTACACCTTC
cdr3_aa: CASSSRGGYTF
d_call: -
v_call: TRBV7-2
clone_size: -
j_call: TRBJ1-2

cdr3_nt: TGTGCCAGTAGTCTACAGGGGTTCAGGGACACTGAAGCTTTCTTT
cdr3_aa: CASSLQGFRDTEAFF
d_call: TRBD1
v_call: TRBV19
clone_size: -
j_call: TRBJ1-1

cdr3_nt: TGTGCCAGCAGTCCCTGGACTAGCGGCTACAATGAGCAGTTCTTC
cdr3_aa: CASSPWTSGYNEQFF
d_call: TRBD2
v_call: TRBV27
clone_size: few
j_call: TRBJ2-1

cdr3_nt: TGTGCCAGCAGTCCCGGGGCAGGGTATTCCCACGAGCAGTACTTC
cdr3_aa: CASSPGAGYSHEQYF
d_call: -
v_call: TRBV6-5
clone_size: -
j_call: TRBJ2-7

cdr3_nt: TGTGCTAGTGGGGCAGGGTCACAAGAGACCCAGTACTTC
cdr3_aa: CASGAGSQETQYF
d_call: -
v_call: TRBV12-5
clone_size: -
j_call: TRBJ2-5

cdr3_nt: TGTGCCAGCAGCTTCGCGGGGGGCGCTGGGGAAAAACTGTTTTTT
cdr3_aa: CASSFAGGAGEKLFF
d_call: -
v_call: TRBV11-2
clone_size: -
j_call: TRBJ1-4

cdr3_nt: TGTGCCAGTCGTAGTAACTATGGCTACACCTTC
cdr3_aa: CASRSNYGYTF
d_call: -
v_call: TRBV19
clone_size: -
j_call: TRBJ1-2

cdr3_nt: TGCGCCAGCAGCCAAGCCCCGGCAGAGGGGGCCCCCTATGGCTACACCTTC
cdr3_aa: CASSQAPAEGAPYGYTF
d_call: TRBD1
v_call: TRBV4-3
clone_size: -
j_call: TRBJ1-2

cdr3_nt: TGTGCCAGCAGTTACTCGCCGACAACCAGAGAGACCCAGTACTTC
cdr3_aa: CASSYSPTTRETQYF
d_call: -
v_call: TRBV6-5
clone_size: -
j_call: TRBJ2-5

cdr3_nt: TGTGCCAGCGGGGGGACATCCACAGATACGCAGTATTTT
cdr3_aa: CASGGTSTDTQYF
d_call: -
v_call: TRBV6-6
clone_size: -
j_call: TRBJ2-3

cdr3_nt: TGTGCCAGCAGCGTAAGACCTGGGAGCACTGAAGCTTTCTTT
cdr3_aa: CASSVRPGSTEAFF
d_call: -
v_call: TRBV9
clone_size: -
j_call: TRBJ1-1

cdr3_nt: TGCGCCAGCAGCATAGAACCCAGCAATCAGCCCCAGCATTTT
cdr3_aa: CASSIEPSNQPQHF
d_call: -
v_call: TRBV5-1
clone_size: -
j_call: TRBJ1-5

cdr3_nt: TGTGCCAGCAGTGATCCTTTACGACAGGGGGTAGCCAAAAACATTCAGTACTTC
cdr3_aa: CASSDPLRQGVAKNIQYF
d_call: TRBD1
v_call: TRBV6-1
clone_size: -
j_call: TRBJ2-4

cdr3_nt: TGTGCCAGCAGCCCGGGACAGCAATACGAGCAGTACTTC
cdr3_aa: CASSPGQQYEQYF
d_call: TRBD1
v_call: TRBV5-5
clone_size: -
j_call: TRBJ2-7

cdr3_nt: TGTGCCAGCAGCTCCTATACTAGCGGGAGAGCCGGGGAGCTGTTTTTT
cdr3_aa: CASSSYTSGRAGELFF
d_call: TRBD2
v_call: TRBV11-2
clone_size: -
j_call: TRBJ2-2